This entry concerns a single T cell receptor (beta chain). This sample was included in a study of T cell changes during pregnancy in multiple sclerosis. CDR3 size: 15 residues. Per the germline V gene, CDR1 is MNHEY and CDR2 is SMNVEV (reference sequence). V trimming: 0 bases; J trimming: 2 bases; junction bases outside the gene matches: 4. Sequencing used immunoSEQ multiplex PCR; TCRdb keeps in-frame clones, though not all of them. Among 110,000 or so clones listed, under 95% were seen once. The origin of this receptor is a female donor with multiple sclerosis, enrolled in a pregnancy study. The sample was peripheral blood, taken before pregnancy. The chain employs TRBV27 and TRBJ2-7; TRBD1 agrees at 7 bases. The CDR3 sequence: CASSLSRGPTYEQYF. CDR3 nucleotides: TGTGCCAGCAGTTTATCGAGGGGGCCAACCTACGAGCAGTACTTC.